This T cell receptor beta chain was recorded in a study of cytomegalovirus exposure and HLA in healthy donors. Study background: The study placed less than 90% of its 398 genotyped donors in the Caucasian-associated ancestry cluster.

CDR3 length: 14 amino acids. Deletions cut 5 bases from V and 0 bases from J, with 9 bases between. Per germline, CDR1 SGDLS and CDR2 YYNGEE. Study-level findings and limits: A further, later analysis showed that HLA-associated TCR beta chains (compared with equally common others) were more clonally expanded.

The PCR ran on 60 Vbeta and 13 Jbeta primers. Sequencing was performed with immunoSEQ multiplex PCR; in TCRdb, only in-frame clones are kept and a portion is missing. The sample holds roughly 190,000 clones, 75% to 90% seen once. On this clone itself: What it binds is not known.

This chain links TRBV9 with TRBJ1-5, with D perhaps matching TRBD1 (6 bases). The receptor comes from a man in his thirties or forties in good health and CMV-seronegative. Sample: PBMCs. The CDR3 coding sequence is TGTGCCAGCAGTACAGGGTATAGCAATCAGCCCCAGCATTTT. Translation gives CASSTGYSNQPQHF. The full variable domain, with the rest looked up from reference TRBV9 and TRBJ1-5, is DSGVTQTPKHLITATGQRVTLRCSPRSGDLSVYWYQQSLDQGLQFLIQYYNGEERAKGNILERFSAQQFPDLHSELNLSSLELGDSALYFCASSTGYSNQPQHFGDGTRLSIL.